This entry describes one TCR beta chain. This record belongs to a study of blood T cell repertoires in COVID-19. Study overall: Nucleic acid was either cDNA or gDNA, and it came from T cells, B-cell-depleted T cells, or PBMCs.

V lost 3 bases, J lost 0 bases, and 9 bases lay in between. Germline V lookup: CDR1 PRHDT, CDR2 FYEKMQ (reference sequence). The CDR3 has 14 residues. The protocol was immunoSEQ multiplex PCR, while the TCRdb copy is restricted to in-frame clones and leaves out a portion. The data hold 200,000 to 250,000 clones, with around 80% observed a single time. The receptor was derived from a woman between 40 and 50 years old with acute or convalescent COVID-19. The chain employs TRBV13 and TRBJ2-7; D is undetermined. The sample was peripheral blood. CDR3 nucleotide sequence: TGTGCCAGCAGCTTTTTCTTGAGCTCCTACGAGCAGTACTTC. It encodes CASSFFLSSYEQYF. Combining the CDR3 with reference TRBV13 and TRBJ2-7 gives the whole variable domain AAGVIQSPRHLIKEKRETATLKCYPIPRHDTVYWYQQGPGQDPQFLISFYEKMQSDKGSIPDRFSAQQFSDYHSELNMSSLELGDSALYFCASSFFLSSYEQYFGPGTRLTVT.